Detailed here is one T cell receptor (beta chain). This clone's antigen is unknown. No base quality information exists; no much larger clone differs at one position. Taken with the paper, the label for treatment or condition translates to: in vitro stimulation with specific CMV peptide epitopes to enrich CMV-specific T cells. V loses 4 bases of germline sequence and J loses 0 bases, and the interval between the two ends is 15 bases. The CDR3 runs 16 residues from the cysteine to the phenylalanine. Of all the DNA, just the CDR3 is kept, 48 bases in frame from base 1. Looking up the germline V gene (reference sequence) yields CDR1 MNHEY and CDR2 SMNVEV. This record belongs to a study of T cell repertoires in cytomegalovirus infection (dated by TCRdb to the late 2010s). The study in broad terms: Alongside well-studied HLA-B-restricted epitopes, the peptide stimulations were aimed at recently identified HLA-C-restricted CMV epitopes, whose presentation resists viral immunomodulation. Because public TCR beta signatures pointed to carriage of CMV infection together with the matching HLA type, the HLA type of each donor mattered for the analysis. Overall study results and their limits: The ex vivo response was dominated by HLA-C-restricted CMV-specific TCR beta clonotypes, and the single most frequent clonotype in two of eight donors was supplied by these HLA-C-restricted clonotypes. In both this cohort and an independent roughly 400-donor cohort, the cumulative frequency of public TCR beta family members distinguished carriers of CMV infection plus the relevant HLA type.

Data came from an Illumina HiSeq 1500. TCRdb reanalyzed the raw reads on its own, using fastp at Q25 for trimming and MiXCR for clone calling, and kept in-frame beta chains. Each CDR3 protein appears once, grouped with its most common genes and DNA. The sample has roughly 800,000 distinct CDR3 sequences on record, approximately 32% of them singletons. The top ten constitute around 13% of the sample. The chain is assembled from TRBV27 and TRBJ1-2; the D region possibly corresponds to TRBD1 (6 bases align). The source of this sequence is a human donor in good health (CMV status not recorded). Some clones in this sample may be carry-over from other donors' samples. The sequenced sample was cultured CD8+ T cells from PBMCs, obtained from culture after CMV antigen stimulation. Read as DNA, the sequence is TGTGCCAGCAGTTCATACAGGGAGGAAGCTAACTATGGCTACACCTTC. It is translated as CASSSYREEANYGYTF.